The TCR beta chain under discussion was sequenced for a study of blood T cell repertoires in COVID-19. Looking at the study overall: Italy, Spain and the United States were the sources of the convalescent and acute COVID-19 samples. PBMCs, B-cell-depleted T cells, or T cells were the source of the cDNA or gDNA that made up the material.

Followed longitudinally, the Seattle patients had been enrolled during active infection. In the source study's methods: Reference gene primer amplification in the assay estimated nucleated cell counts. Measured with immunoSEQ multiplex PCR; TCRdb has only the in-frame clones, and not every one. The V and J calls and clone size were taken over from that table, and D and trimming were inferred from the DNA. The table has some 500,000 clones, roughly nine tenths seen once. The sequenced sample was peripheral blood. This TCR derives from a woman between 50 and 59 years old with COVID-19, enrolled during active disease.

CDR3 region: CASSLAVAGVKDTQYF. CDR3 coding DNA: TGTGCCAGCAGCTTAGCTGTAGCGGGGGTAAAGGATACGCAGTATTTT. The V and J genes are TRBV7-6 and TRBJ2-3, with 9 bases that match TRBD2. In germline, CDR1 is SGHVS, CDR2 FNYEAQ. V lost 0 bases and J lost 6; bases outside the gene matches: 7. The CDR3 extends over 16 amino acids. Variable domain in full (rest from reference TRBV7-6 and TRBJ2-3): GAGVSQSPRYKVTKRGQDVALRCDPISGHVSLYWYRQALGQGPEFLTYFNYEAQQDKSGLPNDRFSAERPEGSISTLTIQRTEQRDSAMYRCASSLAVAGVKDTQYFGPGTRLTVL.